This T cell receptor beta chain comes out of a study of T cells after posttransplantation cyclophosphamide. Repertoires were generated with immunoSEQ multiplex PCR, while TCRdb's copy carries only in-frame clones and drops some. The sample comprises fewer than 55,000 clones, 94% of which are singletons, and about 3% rests with the top ten. The germline V and J ends were trimmed by 3 bases and 6 bases, with 9 bases remaining between them. Germline lookup yields CDR1 LNHDA and CDR2 SQIVND (reference sequence). The CDR3 is made up of 13 amino acids. The sequence derives from a woman in her twenties or thirties in good health and a related stem cell transplant donor. The specimen sequenced was PBMCs. The rearrangement joins TRBV19 to TRBJ1-5; possibly TRBD1 for D (6 bases). CDR3: CASSIGQFQPQHF. Here the CDR3 DNA reads TGTGCCAGTAGTATCGGACAGTTTCAGCCCCAGCATTTT.